A single sample is the source of the 13 T cell receptor beta chains below, sequenced in a study of tissue T cells after allogeneic stem cell transplantation. The time point was: mouse harvest day 14 after allogeneic transplant. Mouse grafts combined 10^7 T-cell-depleted bone marrow cells with 10^6 splenic CD5+ T cells. Repertoires were generated with immunoSEQ multiplex PCR, while TCRdb's copy carries only in-frame clones and drops some. This sample has fewer than 6,500 clones; 33% occur once, and the top ten carry approximately 4.4%. Sequencing input: skin. The receptors were gathered from a female BALB/c mouse given C57BL/6 T cells with graft-versus-host disease after an allogeneic hematopoietic cell transplant.

Details on this clone: Gene names are the mouse ones. The CDR3 end falls 1 residue outside the read, so it is completed with the germline J gene. The chain couples TRBV26 to TRBJ2-3; the D gene is possibly TRBD1 (5 bases). This CDR3 has 12 amino acids. Germline V gene sequence: CDR1 KGHPV, CDR2 FQNQEV (reference sequence). Trimming stripped 8 bases from V and 2 bases from J, with 8 bases between. The CDR3 is CASSRVAETLYF. Incomplete CDR3 DNA: TGTGCCAGCTCCAGGGTTGCAGAAACGCTGTAT.

Worth noting for this clone: Germline and genes: mouse. The CDR3 extends 1 residue past the end of the read, so its final part is completed from the germline J gene. The rearrangement links TRBV23 to TRBJ1-1. CDR1 is KGHTA, CDR2 FQNQQP, per germline. The CDR3 has 13 residues. CDR3 loop: CSSSQSGGTEVFF. CDR3 DNA, as far as it was read: TGCTCCAGCAGTCAATCGGGCGGGACAGAAGTCTTC.

By frequency in the sample, this clone is medium-sized. Any gene name here is a mouse gene name. The sequenced fragment ends 1 residue before the CDR3 boundary, so the rest is inferred from the germline J gene. The chain is built from TRBV19 and TRBJ2-1; 8 bases are shared with TRBD1. After removal of 4 bases from V and 3 bases from J, the junction contained 3 bases not matched to a gene. Germline V lookup: CDR1 FNHDT, CDR2 SITEND (reference sequence). The CDR3 extends over 14 amino acids. Here the CDR3 reads CASSLQGVYAEQFF. CDR3 DNA, as far as it was read: TGTGCCAGCAGTCTACAGGGGGTCTATGCTGAGCAGTTC.

This clone is termed medium-sized. Gene names and germline refer to mouse. The CDR3 end lies 1 residue beyond the end of the read and is filled in from the germline J gene. The chain carries TRBV16 and TRBJ1-1; the D gene is possibly TRBD1 (5 bases). Trimming removed 0 bases from V and 0 bases from J, with 5 bases in between. The CDR3 has 14 residues. The germline CDR1 and CDR2 sequences are SGHSA and FRNQAP. The CDR3 bases that were read are TGTGCAAGCAGCTTAGAGGGGGCAAACACAGAAGTCTTC. The encoded protein is CASSLEGANTEVF. The whole CDR3 sequence is CASSLEGANTEVFF.

This clone qualifies as medium-sized. Mouse gene names apply. The CDR3 end lies 1 residue beyond the end of the read and is filled in from the germline J gene. The J gene is TRBJ2-5, the V gene TRBV19; D gene unclear. V was trimmed by 1 base and J by 4 bases, leaving 7 bases between them. The CDR3 consists of 13 residues. Germline V gene data show CDR1 as FNHDT and CDR2 as SITEND (reference sequence). CDR3 bases read: TGTGCCAGCAGTATAAACAGAGAAGACACCCAGTAC. As protein: CASSINREDTQY. The CDR3 in full is CASSINREDTQYF. Full variable domain (outside the CDR3, taken from reference TRBV19 and TRBJ2-5): GGIITQTPKFLIGQEGQKLTLKCQQNFNHDTMYWYRQDSGKGLRLIYYSITENDLQKGDLSEGYDASREKKSSFSLTVTSAQKNEMAVFLCASSINREDTQYFGPGTRLLVL.

As to this clone: Gene names and germline match the mouse. The covered CDR3 bases are TGTGGTGCCAGACAGGGGGGCTATAATTCGCCCCTCTAC. This translates into CGARQGGYNSPLY. In full, the CDR3 reads CGARQGGYNSPLYF. The chain links TRBV20 to TRBJ1-6; 9 bases fit TRBD1. The sequence runs out 1 residue before the end of the CDR3; the remainder is reconstructed from the germline J gene. TRBJ1-6 carries the ORF label, with uncertain function. Germline trimming cut 6 bases from V and 3 bases from J; bases unmatched to any gene: 3. The CDR3 covers 14 residues. Germline CDR1 is GFQATS and CDR2 is STVNSAI.

By its share, this clone is medium-sized. Gene names follow the mouse nomenclature. With the read ending 1 residue before the CDR3 end, the germline J gene is used to fill in that end. The rearrangement links TRBV26 to TRBJ1-5; D is ambiguous. This CDR3 has 13 amino acids. The germline V gene encodes CDR1 KGHPV and CDR2 FQNQEV (reference sequence). V gave up 2 bases and J gave up 2 bases, with 4 bases separating them. The CDR3 DNA, read in part, is TGTGCCAGCAGTCTGGAGGACAACCAGGCTCCGCTT. Its protein product is CASSLEDNQAPL. The whole CDR3 sequence reads CASSLEDNQAPLF.

This clone is deemed medium-sized. Mouse names are used for the genes. The read ends 1 residue shy of where the CDR3 ends; the end is completed using the germline J gene. V is TRBV26 and J is TRBJ2-7, with no clear D. Germline loops: CDR1 KGHPV, CDR2 FQNQEV (reference sequence). The CDR3 sequence is 11 residues long. The V gene lost 0 bases and the J gene lost 7 bases, with 4 bases spanning the gap. CDR3 protein: CASSLSGEQYF. Incomplete CDR3 DNA: TGTGCCAGCAGTCTGTCTGGGGAACAGTAC. The full variable domain, with the rest looked up from reference TRBV26 and TRBJ2-7, is NSKVIQTPRYLVKGQGQKAKMRCIPEKGHPVVFWYQQNKNNEFKFLINFQNQEVLQQIDMTEKRFSAECPSNSPCSLEIQSSEAGDSALYLCASSLSGEQYFGPGTRLTVL.

This clone turned up a few times. Gene and germline names: mouse. The CDR3 goes on 1 residue after the read ends, and that part is filled in from the germline J gene. This chain connects TRBV26 to TRBJ1-6; D ambiguous. TRBJ1-6 is noted as an ORF with a role that remains uncertain. With 0 bases removed from V and 2 bases from J, the gap between germline ends came to 8 bases. Germline V gene data show CDR1 as KGHPV and CDR2 as FQNQEV (reference sequence). The CDR3 is 16 residues long. The CDR3 DNA, read in part, is TGTGCCAGCAGTCTGTCGGGGAGGACCTATAATTCGCCCCTCTAC. Translation: CASSLSGRTYNSPLY. The full CDR3 reads CASSLSGRTYNSPLYF.

This clone came up a few times. The germline and genes are mouse ones. From the germline J gene comes the end of the CDR3, since the read stops 1 residue before it. The chain is built from TRBV13-2 and TRBJ2-1; 9 bases line up with TRBD2. Germline assignment: CDR1 NNHNN and CDR2 SYGAGS (reference sequence). V shed 2 bases, J shed 1 base, and the junction held 4 bases outside the gene matches. The CDR3 runs 16 residues. The CDR3 loop reads CASGENWGANYAEQFF. Partial CDR3 DNA: TGTGCCAGCGGTGAGAACTGGGGGGCCAACTATGCTGAGCAGTTC.

Comments on this clone: The genes and germline here are from mouse. The read ends 1 residue shy of where the CDR3 ends; the end is completed using the germline J gene. This chain joins TRBV5 and TRBJ2-7, with 11 bases that match TRBD2. Germline V gene data show CDR1 as LGHNA and CDR2 as YNLKQL (reference sequence). This CDR3 comprises 15 residues. V dropped 4 bases and J dropped 4; count of bases not matched to a gene: 6. CDR3: CASSPGLGGGYEQYF. The CDR3 DNA, read in part, is TGTGCCAGCAGCCCCGGACTGGGGGGCGGTTATGAACAGTAC.

This clone showed up just a few times. Genes and germline come from the mouse. The read ends 1 residue early relative to the CDR3; the germline J gene fills the gap. The chain recombines TRBV26 with TRBJ2-3, with D possibly matching TRBD1 (6 bases). Trimming shortened V by 3 bases and J by 0 bases, and 13 bases separated the two germline ends. The CDR3 has 16 amino acids. The germline CDR1 and CDR2 sequences are KGHPV and FQNQEV (reference sequence). CDR3 region: CASSLQGPASAETLYF. The CDR3 bases that were read are TGTGCCAGCAGTCTCCAGGGGCCCGCTAGTGCAGAAACGCTGTAT.

About this clone: Gene labels here are mouse ones. The CDR3 is cut off 1 residue early in the read; its end comes from the germline J gene. This rearrangement joins TRBV4 to TRBJ2-7; the match to TRBD2 covers 9 bases. Trimming took 7 bases from V and 3 from J; bases not matched to a gene: 1. The CDR3 covers 12 residues. Germline V gene sequence: CDR1 LGHDT, CDR2 YNNKQL (reference sequence). CDR3 residues: CASKGLGYEQYF. The sequenced CDR3 bases are TGTGCCAGCAAGGGACTGGGCTATGAACAGTAC.